This T cell receptor beta chain was sequenced during a study of human T cells and chemical hapten exposure. About the study: Diphenylcyclopropenone, dosed weekly to the scalp, was given to patients throughout the approximately 24-week study. Readings were taken at 6 days from patch tests that had applied 0.01% DPC to the upper back. Chiefly female patients presented with alopecia areata, totalis or universalis. Study outcomes and limitations: DPC sensitization did not alter TCRs above 1 in 1000 frequency.

TCRdb re-called the RACE reads with MiXCR, one entry per CDR3 protein. The top ten hold approximately 25% of the sample, which has some 36,000 distinct CDR3 sequences, over 7.5% seen once. The CDR3 length is 18 residues. Germline V gives CDR1 MGHRA, CDR2 YSYEKL. J lost 4 bases, V lost 4 bases, and 15 bases had no gene match. The time point was: patch test 3, about 24 weeks after DPC sensitization. Documented treatment: therapeutic diphenylcyclopropenone sensitization with weekly scalp DPC. It was unfractionated whole blood from which total RNA was extracted. Remarks on this clonotype: The target antigen is unknown.

This TCR was sampled from a man between 45 and 60 years old with alopecia areata. Some clones in this sample may be carry-over from other donors' samples. Sample: whole blood, taken in connection with sensitization to the hapten diphenylcyclopropenone (DPC). V and J are TRBV4-1 and TRBJ2-2; TRBD2 agrees at 7 bases. Here the CDR3 reads CASSLPRDGRPITGELFF. CDR3 DNA sequence: TGCGCCAGCAGCCTCCCGAGGGACGGGAGGCCCATCACCGGGGAGCTGTTTTTT.